These 23 T cell receptor beta chains originate from one sample sequenced in a study of blood T cell repertoires in COVID-19. Only in-frame clones appear in the TCRdb table, and some are missing; sequencing was by immunoSEQ multiplex PCR. The sample consists of roughly 220,000 clones, 80% to 85% of them appearing once. Input material: peripheral blood. All receptors derive from a woman aged 25 to 39 who had recovered from COVID-19.

The V and J genes are TRBV20-1 and TRBJ2-7; D gene uncertain. Germline V gene data show CDR1 as DFQATT and CDR2 as SNEGSKA (reference sequence). The CDR3 contains 12 residues. V lost 3 bases to trimming and J lost 5 bases, with 11 bases between them. The chain's CDR3 is CSASWAWNEQYF. CDR3 DNA: TGCAGTGCTAGTTGGGCATGGAACGAGCAGTACTTC.

The table lists this clone with a count of one. The V and J genes are TRBV28 and TRBJ1-1; D remains ambiguous. Per germline, CDR1 MDHEN and CDR2 SYDVKM. The CDR3 has 12 residues. Trimming removed 2 bases from V and 8 bases from J, with 9 bases in between. This chain's CDR3 is CASSLGELEAFF. CDR3 nucleotide sequence: TGTGCCAGCAGTTTAGGTGAACTGGAAGCTTTCTTT.

This clone was recorded only once. CDR3 bases: TGTGCCAGTAGGCCGGTGGACAGGGATGCCGGGGAGCTGTTTTTT. Its protein is CASRPVDRDAGELFF. V and J are TRBV19 and TRBJ2-2; 8 positions agree with TRBD1. Germline V CDR1 and CDR2: LNHDA, SQIVND (reference sequence). This CDR3 is built from 15 residues. V was clipped by 6 bases and J by 6 bases; unmatched bases: 9.

The chain combines TRBV7-2 with TRBJ2-5; the match to TRBD2 covers 10 bases. The V gene's germline CDR1 is SGHTA and CDR2 FQGNSA. Unmatched junction bases numbered 9, after V lost 1 base and J lost 7 bases. The CDR3 loop spans 16 amino acids. The CDR3 DNA sequence: TGTGCCAGCAGCTTAGTAGGCACTAGCGGGACGGGGACCCAGTACTTC. Amino acid sequence: CASSLVGTSGTGTQYF.

The chain carries TRBV12-3 or TRBV12-4 and TRBJ2-5; 7 bases map to TRBD2. The CDR3 is 12 residues long. V was clipped by 5 bases and J by 3 bases; unmatched bases: 0. The CDR3 spells CASSGGEETQYF. Written as DNA, the CDR3 is TGTGCCAGCAGTGGGGGGGAAGAGACCCAGTACTTC.

This chain links TRBV19 with TRBJ2-7; D is undetermined. With 4 bases removed from V and 1 base from J, the gap between germline ends came to 5 bases. Germline CDR1 reads LNHDA; CDR2 reads SQIVND (reference sequence). The CDR3 runs to 12 residues. The CDR3 DNA reads TGTGCCAGTAGTACAGGTTCCTACGAGCAGTACTTC. Encoded protein: CASSTGSYEQYF.

The rearrangement joins TRBV12-3 or TRBV12-4 to TRBJ2-3; the D is unclear. The CDR3 consists of 13 residues. V lost 3 bases and J 6 bases, leaving 10 bases between the germline ends. In nucleotides, the CDR3 is TGTGCCAGCAGTTTTCATTCGGAGGATACGCAGTATTTT. Its translation: CASSFHSEDTQYF.

The chain employs TRBV6-2 or TRBV6-3 and TRBJ1-1, with D unclear. V lost 5 bases and J 6 bases, leaving 16 bases between the germline ends. Germline CDR1 is MNHEY and CDR2 is SVGEGT. The CDR3 length is 14 residues. The CDR3, as DNA: TGTGCCAGCAGTCGCGGTCTTGACCGCGCTGAAGCTTTCTTT. This sequence encodes CASSRGLDRAEAFF.

The V gene is TRBV30, the J gene TRBJ1-5, with a possible D match to TRBD1 (6 bases). This CDR3 has 15 amino acids. V was shortened by 2 bases and J by 2 bases, with 13 bases between the two germline ends. The germline CDR1 and CDR2 sequences are GTSNPN and SVGIG (reference sequence). This chain's CDR3 is CAWSPNSGGNQPQHF. CDR3 in DNA: TGTGCCTGGAGTCCAAACTCAGGGGGCAATCAGCCCCAGCATTTT.

The rearrangement links TRBV13 to TRBJ2-1; TRBD2 matches 16 bases. Germline CDR1 reads PRHDT; CDR2 reads FYEKMQ (reference sequence). CDR3 length: 16 amino acids. V lost 3 bases and J lost 5; bases outside the gene matches: 1. CDR3 DNA: TGTGCCAGCAGCTTGGGACTAGCGGGAGGGGACAATGAGCAGTTCTTC. This translates into CASSLGLAGGDNEQFF.

The chain couples TRBV10-2 to TRBJ1-5; D is perhaps TRBD1 (6 bases). The V end lost 3 bases, the J end lost 0 bases, and 12 bases lay between the germline ends. Per the germline V gene, CDR1 is WSHSY and CDR2 is SAAADI. The CDR3 is 16 residues long. This chain's CDR3 is CASSDIRGYSNQPQHF. DNA for the CDR3: TGCGCCAGCAGTGATATCAGGGGATATAGCAATCAGCCCCAGCATTTT.

There are a few counts of this clone. V usage is TRBV5-1 and J usage is TRBJ2-5, with 7 bases fitting TRBD2. The CDR3 is 16 residues long. Trimming took 3 bases from V and 5 from J; bases not matched to a gene: 13. Germline V gene sequence: CDR1 SGHRS, CDR2 YFSETQ. CDR3 in DNA: TGCGCCAGCAGCTGGACGTCCGGGACTACCGTTGAGACCCAGTACTTC. Translation gives CASSWTSGTTVETQYF.

This chain joins TRBV6-5 and TRBJ1-6; 9 bases map to TRBD1. Trimming at V came to 6 bases and at J to 10 bases, leaving 10 bases not matched to a gene. CDR3 size: 15 residues. The germline V gene has CDR1 MNHEY and CDR2 SVGAGI. The CDR3 sequence is CASSLGQGYRSPLHF. The CDR3 DNA reads TGTGCCAGCAGCCTGGGACAGGGTTATAGATCACCCCTCCACTTT.

J is TRBJ2-1 and V is TRBV19; 7 bases are a match to TRBD2. The CDR3 has 13 residues. Germline V gene sequence: CDR1 LNHDA, CDR2 SQIVND (reference sequence). J lost 8 bases, V lost 4 bases, and 5 bases had no gene match. CDR3 nucleotide sequence: TGTGCCAGTAGTAGCGGGAGTAGGTATGAGCAGTTCTTC. Amino acids: CASSSGSRYEQFF.

Written as DNA, the CDR3 is TGTGCCAGCAGCTTGGCCGCACAGGGTAGCAATCAGCCCCAGCATTTT. Its protein product is CASSLAAQGSNQPQHF. The chain carries TRBV5-6 and TRBJ1-5; D may be TRBD1 (6 bases). The CDR3 consists of 16 residues. Trimming left V 0 bases short and J 0 bases short, with 10 bases between. Germline-derived CDR1 and CDR2 are SGHDT and YYEEEE.

This clone counts as medium-sized. The gene calls are TRBV28 and TRBJ2-5, with 16 nucleotides matching TRBD2. Trimming at V came to 1 base and at J to 2 bases, leaving 4 bases not matched to a gene. This CDR3 spans 18 amino acids. The V gene's germline CDR1 is MDHEN and CDR2 SYDVKM. The DNA for the CDR3 is TGTGCCAGCAGTTTATTAGGGACTAGCGGGAGGGCACAAGAGACCCAGTACTTC. Protein product: CASSLLGTSGRAQETQYF.

The chain links TRBV7-9 to TRBJ1-6, with D tentatively TRBD1 (6 bases). This CDR3 is 16 amino acids long. With 2 bases removed from V and 11 bases from J, the gap between germline ends came to 19 bases. CDR1 is SEHNR and CDR2 is FQNEAQ in the germline V gene (reference sequence). CDR3 in amino acids: CASSLRDKLSGPPLHF. The CDR3 bases are TGTGCCAGCAGCTTACGGGACAAATTATCGGGCCCACCCCTCCACTTT.

The rearrangement links TRBV6-4 to TRBJ2-1; 14 bases line up with TRBD2. With V trimmed by 6 bases and J by 6 bases, 4 bases remained unmatched. Germline V CDR1 and CDR2: MRHNA, SNTAGT. This CDR3 region has 15 residues. The CDR3 bases are TGTGCCAGCAGCGTCGGGACTAGCGGGGGCAATGAGCAGTTCTTC. Encoded protein: CASSVGTSGGNEQFF.

V usage is TRBV6-1 and J usage is TRBJ2-2, with D perhaps TRBD2 (5 bases). V shed 2 bases and J shed 7 bases, with 8 bases lying between them. The CDR3 has 13 residues. Germline-derived CDR1 and CDR2 are MNHNS and SASEGT. The CDR3 DNA is TGTGCCAGCAGTGAACTAGCTATCGGGGAGCTGTTTTTT. Its protein product is CASSELAIGELFF.

This sequence joins TRBV5-1 and TRBJ2-1; D not resolved. The germline CDR1 and CDR2 sequences are SGHRS and YFSETQ. The V and J ends lost 2 bases and 8 bases respectively, with 8 bases between them. The CDR3 runs 12 residues. For the CDR3, the DNA is TGCGCCAGCAGCTTAGCCTTTGATGAGCAGTTCTTC. It translates to CASSLAFDEQFF.

This clone appeared a single time. This chain connects TRBV19 to TRBJ1-1; D gene uncertain. V was trimmed by 10 bases and J by 8 bases, leaving 11 bases between them. The CDR3 spans 10 residues. The germline V gene has CDR1 LNHDA and CDR2 SQIVND (reference sequence). CDR3 nucleotide sequence: TGTGCCACCGGTGACAAGGAAGCTTTCTTT. It translates to CATGDKEAFF. Drawing the rest from reference TRBV19 and TRBJ1-1, the complete variable domain is DGGITQSPKYLFRKEGQNVTLSCEQNLNHDAMYWYRQDPGQGLRLIYYSQIVNDFQKGDIAEGYSVSREKKESFPLTVTSAQKNPTAFYLCATGDKEAFFGQGTRLTVV.

The chain couples TRBV28 to TRBJ2-3, with 8 bases identical to TRBD2. This CDR3 contains 15 residues. Per the germline V gene, CDR1 is MDHEN and CDR2 is SYDVKM. V lost 6 bases to trimming and J lost 2 bases; unmatched junction nucleotides: 7. The CDR3 region has the DNA TGTGCCAGCAGCCTCCTAGCGGGCATCACAGATACGCAGTATTTT. Its protein product is CASSLLAGITDTQYF.

V is TRBV5-1 and J is TRBJ1-1; no definite D call. V was clipped by 3 bases and J by 1 base, with 10 bases between them. The germline V gene encodes CDR1 SGHRS and CDR2 YFSETQ. The CDR3 covers 14 residues. The CDR3 here is CASSYDGENTEAFF. DNA for the CDR3: TGCGCCAGCAGCTATGACGGAGAGAACACTGAAGCTTTCTTT.